The entry that follows covers one TCR beta chain sequence. The sample originates from a study of cytotoxic CD8 clonotypes in ibrutinib-treated CLL. On the study more broadly: Complete response was seen in 2 patients and partial in 24; about 12 progressed and roughly 15 stayed remitted after a median around 64 months. Patients gave response samples after a median approximately 11 months of treatment, range 6 to 36.

Sequencing was performed with immunoSEQ multiplex PCR; in TCRdb, only in-frame clones are kept and a portion is missing. The repertoire holds about 130,000 clones, with 70% to 80% as singletons. The clonotype comes from a human donor with chronic lymphocytic leukemia. The specimen was PBMCs, collected after 12 months of ibrutinib treatment.

The CDR3 region has the DNA TGTGCCAGCGACACGCAGCCGTATAGCAATCAGCCCCAGCATTTT. It codes for CASDTQPYSNQPQHF. The rearrangement uses TRBV6-5 and TRBJ1-5; D is undetermined. V dropped 8 bases and J dropped 0 bases, with 14 bases sitting between them. The CDR3 spans 15 residues. Germline V CDR1 and CDR2: MNHEY, SVGAGI.